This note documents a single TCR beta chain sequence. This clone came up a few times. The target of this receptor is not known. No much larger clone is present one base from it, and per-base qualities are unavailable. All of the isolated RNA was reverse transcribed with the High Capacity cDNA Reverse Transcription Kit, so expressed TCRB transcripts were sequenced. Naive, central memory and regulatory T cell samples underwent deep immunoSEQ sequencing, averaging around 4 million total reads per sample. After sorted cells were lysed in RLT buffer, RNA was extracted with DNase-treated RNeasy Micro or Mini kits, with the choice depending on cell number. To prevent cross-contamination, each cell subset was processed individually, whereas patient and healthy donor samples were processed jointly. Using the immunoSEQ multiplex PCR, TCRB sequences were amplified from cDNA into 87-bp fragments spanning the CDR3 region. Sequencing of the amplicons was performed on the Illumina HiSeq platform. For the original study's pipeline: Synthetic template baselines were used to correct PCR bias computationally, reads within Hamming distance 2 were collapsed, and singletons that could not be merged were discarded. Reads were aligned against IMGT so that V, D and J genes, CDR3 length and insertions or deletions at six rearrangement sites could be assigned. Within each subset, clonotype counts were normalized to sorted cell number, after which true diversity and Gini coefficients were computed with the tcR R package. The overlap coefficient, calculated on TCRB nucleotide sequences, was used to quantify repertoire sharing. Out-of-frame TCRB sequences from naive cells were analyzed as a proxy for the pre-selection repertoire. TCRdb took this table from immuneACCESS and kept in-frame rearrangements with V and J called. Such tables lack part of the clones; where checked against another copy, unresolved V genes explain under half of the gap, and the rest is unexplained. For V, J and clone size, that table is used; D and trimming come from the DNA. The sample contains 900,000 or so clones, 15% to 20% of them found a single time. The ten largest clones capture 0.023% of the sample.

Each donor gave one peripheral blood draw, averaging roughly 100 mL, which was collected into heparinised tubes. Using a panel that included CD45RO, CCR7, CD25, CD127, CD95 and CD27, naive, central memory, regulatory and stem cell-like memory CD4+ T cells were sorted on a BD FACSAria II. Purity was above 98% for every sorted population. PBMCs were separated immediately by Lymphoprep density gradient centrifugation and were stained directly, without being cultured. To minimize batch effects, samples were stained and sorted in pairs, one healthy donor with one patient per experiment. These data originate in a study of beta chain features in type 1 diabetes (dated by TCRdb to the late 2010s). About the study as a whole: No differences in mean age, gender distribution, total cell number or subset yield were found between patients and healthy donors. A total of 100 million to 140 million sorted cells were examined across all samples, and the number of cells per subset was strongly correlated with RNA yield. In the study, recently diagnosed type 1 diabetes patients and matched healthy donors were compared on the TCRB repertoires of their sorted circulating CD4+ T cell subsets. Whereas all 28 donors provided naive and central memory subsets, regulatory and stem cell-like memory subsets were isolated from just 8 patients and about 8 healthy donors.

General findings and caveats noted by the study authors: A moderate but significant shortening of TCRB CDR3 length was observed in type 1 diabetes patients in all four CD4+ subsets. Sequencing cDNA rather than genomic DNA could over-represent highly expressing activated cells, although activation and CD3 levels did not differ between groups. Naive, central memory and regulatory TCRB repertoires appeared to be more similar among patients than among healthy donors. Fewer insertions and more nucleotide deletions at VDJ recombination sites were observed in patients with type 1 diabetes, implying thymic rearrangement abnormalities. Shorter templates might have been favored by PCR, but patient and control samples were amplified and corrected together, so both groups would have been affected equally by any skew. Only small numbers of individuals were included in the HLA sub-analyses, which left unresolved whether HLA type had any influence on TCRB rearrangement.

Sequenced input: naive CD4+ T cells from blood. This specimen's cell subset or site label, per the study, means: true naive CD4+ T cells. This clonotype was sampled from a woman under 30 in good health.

Read as DNA, the sequence is TGTGCCAGTAGAAGGACGGCGGTCTCCTACAATGAGCAGTTCTTC. Protein translation: CASRRTAVSYNEQFF. This chain is built from TRBV19 and TRBJ2-1, with no reliable assignment of the D segment. Based on the germline V gene (reference sequence), the CDR1 and CDR2 sequences are LNHDA and SQIVND. The cysteine opens and the phenylalanine closes a CDR3 of 15 amino acids. Only CDR3 DNA remains: 45 bases, in frame from the first base. A distance of 12 bases separates the germline ends of V and J, which lose 6 bases and 0 bases respectively.